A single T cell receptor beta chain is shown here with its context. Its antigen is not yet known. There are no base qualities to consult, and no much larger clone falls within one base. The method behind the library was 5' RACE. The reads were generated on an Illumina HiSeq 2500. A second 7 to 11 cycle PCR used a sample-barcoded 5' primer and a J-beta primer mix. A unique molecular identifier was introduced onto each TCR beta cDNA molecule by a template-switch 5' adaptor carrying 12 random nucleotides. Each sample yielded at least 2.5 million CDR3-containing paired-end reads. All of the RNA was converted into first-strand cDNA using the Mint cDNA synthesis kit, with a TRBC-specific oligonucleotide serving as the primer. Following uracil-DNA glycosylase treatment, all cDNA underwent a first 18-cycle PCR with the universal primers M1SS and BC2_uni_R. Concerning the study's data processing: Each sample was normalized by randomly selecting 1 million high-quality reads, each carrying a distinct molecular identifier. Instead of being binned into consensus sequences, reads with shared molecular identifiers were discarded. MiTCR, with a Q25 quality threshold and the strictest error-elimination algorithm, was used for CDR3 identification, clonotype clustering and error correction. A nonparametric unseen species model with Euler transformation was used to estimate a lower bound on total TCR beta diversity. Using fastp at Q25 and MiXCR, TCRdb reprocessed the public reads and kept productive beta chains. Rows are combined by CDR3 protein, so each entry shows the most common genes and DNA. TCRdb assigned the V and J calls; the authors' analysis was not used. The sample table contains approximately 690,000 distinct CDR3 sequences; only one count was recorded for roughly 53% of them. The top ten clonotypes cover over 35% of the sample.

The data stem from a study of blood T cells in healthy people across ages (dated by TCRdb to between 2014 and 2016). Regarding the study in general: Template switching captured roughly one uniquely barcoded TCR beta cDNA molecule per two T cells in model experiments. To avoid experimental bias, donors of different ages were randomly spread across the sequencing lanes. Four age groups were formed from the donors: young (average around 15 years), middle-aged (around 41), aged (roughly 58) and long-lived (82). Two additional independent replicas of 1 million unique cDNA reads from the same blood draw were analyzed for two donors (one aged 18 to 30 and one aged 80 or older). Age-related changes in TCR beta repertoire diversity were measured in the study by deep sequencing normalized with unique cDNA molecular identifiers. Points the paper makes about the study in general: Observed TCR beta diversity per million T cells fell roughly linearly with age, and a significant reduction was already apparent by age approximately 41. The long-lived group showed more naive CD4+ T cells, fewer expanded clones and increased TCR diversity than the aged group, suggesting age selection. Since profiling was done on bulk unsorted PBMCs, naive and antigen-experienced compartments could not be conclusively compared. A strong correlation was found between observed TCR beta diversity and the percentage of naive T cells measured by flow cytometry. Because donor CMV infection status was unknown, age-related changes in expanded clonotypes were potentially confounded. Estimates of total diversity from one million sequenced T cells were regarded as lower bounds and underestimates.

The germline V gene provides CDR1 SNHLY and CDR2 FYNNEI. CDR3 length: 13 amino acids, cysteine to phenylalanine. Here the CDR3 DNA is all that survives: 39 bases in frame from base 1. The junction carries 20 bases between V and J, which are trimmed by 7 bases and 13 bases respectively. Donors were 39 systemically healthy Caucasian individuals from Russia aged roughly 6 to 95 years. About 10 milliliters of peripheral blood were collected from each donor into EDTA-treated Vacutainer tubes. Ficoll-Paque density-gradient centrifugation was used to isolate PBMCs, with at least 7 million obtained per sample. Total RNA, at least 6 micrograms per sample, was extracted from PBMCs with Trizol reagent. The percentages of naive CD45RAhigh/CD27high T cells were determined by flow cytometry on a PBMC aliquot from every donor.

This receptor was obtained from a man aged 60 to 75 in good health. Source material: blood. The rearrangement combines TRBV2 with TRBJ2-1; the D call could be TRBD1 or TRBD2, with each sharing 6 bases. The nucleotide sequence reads TGTGCCAGCAAGGGGGGCACCAAAAACATTCAGTTCTTC. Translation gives CASKGGTKNIQFF.